This T cell receptor beta chain was observed in a study of cytomegalovirus exposure and HLA in healthy donors. Study outcomes and limitations: Previously analyzed data showed that most TCR beta V segments were productive at a frequency of about 90% or about 30%. Cytomegalovirus association was assigned to about 150 TCR beta chains. As immune exposure information, only CMV serostatus was available.

V shed 3 bases and J 6 bases; nucleotides not matched to a gene: 7. This CDR3 has 15 residues. Germline lookup yields CDR1 SGHRS and CDR2 YFSETQ. This clone has just a few counts. Its antigen is not known. Both 60 Vbeta primers and 13 Jbeta primers went into the PCR. Repertoires were generated with immunoSEQ multiplex PCR, while TCRdb's copy carries only in-frame clones and drops some. The sample carries under 200,000 clones, roughly 85% recorded once. The J gene is TRBJ1-5, the V gene TRBV5-1; TRBD1 agrees at 9 bases. The sequencing input was PBMCs. This clonotype was obtained from a woman between 40 and 55 years old in good health and CMV-seronegative. The CDR3 here is CASSYGTGMGQPQHF. CDR3 sequence (DNA): TGCGCCAGCAGCTATGGGACAGGGATGGGTCAGCCCCAGCATTTT.